A selection of T cell receptor beta chains follows, all from one sample in a study of metastatic and nonmetastatic thyroid tumors. With MiXCR, TCRdb called clones anew from the PCR reads. This sample has 50,000 to 65,000 clones; roughly 4.1% occur once, and the top ten carry about a fifth. Material: blood. These receptors were obtained from a female donor with papillary thyroid cancer or a benign thyroid nodule (not recorded which). Some clones in this sample may be carry-over from other donors' samples. CDR3s include the opening cysteine and the closing phenylalanine or tryptophan. D genes are given only for firm matches. Clone size is not always given. Where it is, it says once, few, many or a class for expanded clones.

CASSLRGGRAGTDTQYF TGTGCCAGCAGCTTAAGAGGCGGGAGGGCCGGGACAGATACGCAGTATTTT TRBJ2-3 TRBD2 TRBV7-3 many
CSARAGSWATDTQYF TGCAGTGCTAGAGCGGGCTCCTGGGCCACAGATACGCAGTATTTT TRBJ2-3 - TRBV20-1 many
CASSPSLSNSPLHF TGTGCCAGCAGCCCCTCGCTCAGTAATTCACCCCTCCACTTT TRBJ1-6 - TRBV28 many
CASSPNSYEQYF TGTGCCAGCAGCCCGAATTCCTACGAGCAGTACTTC TRBJ2-7 - TRBV11-2 many
CASSMGQAAAEPQHF TGTGCCAGCAGCATGGGACAGGCGGCCGCCGAGCCCCAGCATTTT TRBJ1-5 TRBD1 TRBV3-1 many
CASSQGTIVGLGSYNEQFF TGTGCCAGCAGCCAAGGTACCATTGTAGGGCTCGGGTCCTACAATGAGCAGTTCTTC TRBJ2-1 - TRBV4-2 -
CASSRTDRASSGNTIYF TGCGCCAGCAGCCGGACTGATAGGGCCTCCTCTGGAAACACCATATATTTT TRBJ1-3 - TRBV5-1 many
CASSEQGSYTEAFF TGTGCCAGCAGTGAACAGGGTTCGTACACTGAAGCTTTCTTT TRBJ1-1 - TRBV2 many
CASSRTSTNYEQYF TGTGCCAGCAGTCGGACTAGCACCAACTACGAGCAGTACTTC TRBJ2-7 TRBD2 TRBV12-3/TRBV12-4 -
CASSVWTGGKNSPLHF TGTGCCAGCAGTGTGTGGACAGGGGGGAAAAATTCACCCCTCCACTTT TRBJ1-6 TRBD1 TRBV14 many
CASSRGGVSYEQYF TGTGCCAGCAGCCGAGGTGGGGTTAGCTACGAGCAGTACTTC TRBJ2-7 - TRBV11-2 few
CASSEGGDTDGYTF TGTGCCAGCAGTGAAGGGGGAGATACAGATGGCTACACCTTC TRBJ1-2 - TRBV6-1 few
CASSTRTGGYEQYF TGTGCCAGTAGTACCCGGACAGGGGGTTACGAGCAGTACTTC TRBJ2-7 TRBD1 TRBV19 many
CASSFTVTENYGYTF TGTGCCAGCAGTTTTACCGTTACAGAGAACTATGGCTACACCTTC TRBJ1-2 - TRBV28 -